The following is a T cell receptor beta chain sequence with its context. Its antigen remains unidentified. This record comes from a study of cytomegalovirus exposure and HLA in healthy donors. Study-level background: The Caucasian-associated ancestry cluster contained 75% to 85% of the 398 genotyped donors.

Study-level results: About 87% or about 30% of the time was how often most TCR beta V segments were productive, according to an earlier analysis. Near-uniform donor sequencing depth was presumed by presence/absence analyses. Apparent HLA restriction characterized most CMV-associated TCR beta chains in a later analysis.

The CDR3 contains 14 residues. Looked up from germline, CDR1 is LNHDA and CDR2 is SQIVND (reference sequence). The germline V and J ends were trimmed by 5 bases and 3 bases, with 11 bases remaining between them. PCR primers comprised 60 Vbeta and 13 Jbeta primers. Data came from immunoSEQ multiplex PCR; TCRdb stores just in-frame clones and leaves some out. The top ten clones hold roughly 51% of a sample with under 80,000 clones, around 72% of them seen once. The J gene is TRBJ1-5, the V gene TRBV19; possibly TRBD1 for D (6 bases). Source material: PBMCs. The source of this sequence is a man between 45 and 60 years old in good health and CMV-seropositive. The CDR3 loop is CASSPTGLNQPQHF. In DNA form, the CDR3 reads TGTGCCAGTAGTCCTACAGGGCTCAATCAGCCCCAGCATTTT.